Detailed here is one TCR beta chain. Nobody among the patients had been given any treatment before thyroid surgery. The entry originates in a study of metastatic and nonmetastatic thyroid tumors. About the study: The authors compared repertoires across blood and tumor or nodule tissue from malignant and benign thyroid patients.

This CDR3 region has 15 residues. Germline-derived CDR1 and CDR2 are LNHDA and SQIVND (reference sequence). V shed 5 bases and J shed 6 bases, with 17 bases lying between them. TCRdb called clones again from the PCR reads with MiXCR. The data hold some 5,100 clones, with over 30% observed a single time. The chain carries TRBV19 and TRBJ2-1, with unresolved D. The origin of this receptor is a female donor with papillary thyroid cancer or a benign thyroid nodule (not recorded which). Some clones in this sample may be carry-over from other donors' samples. The source material was adjacent normal tissue. The CDR3 nucleotides read TGTGCCAGTAGTGACGGACCATCCCGATCCAATGAGCAGTTCTTC. This sequence encodes CASSDGPSRSNEQFF.